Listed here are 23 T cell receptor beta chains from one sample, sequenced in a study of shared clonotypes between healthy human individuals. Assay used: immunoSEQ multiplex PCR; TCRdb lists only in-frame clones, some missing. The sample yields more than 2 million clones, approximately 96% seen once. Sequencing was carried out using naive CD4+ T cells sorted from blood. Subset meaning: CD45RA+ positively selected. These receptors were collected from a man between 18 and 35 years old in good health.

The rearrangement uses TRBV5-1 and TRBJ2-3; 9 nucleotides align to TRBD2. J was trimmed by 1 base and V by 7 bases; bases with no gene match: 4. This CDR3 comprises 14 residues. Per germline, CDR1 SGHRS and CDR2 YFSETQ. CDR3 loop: CASRRTSGTDTQYF. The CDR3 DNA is TGCGCCAGCCGGAGGACTAGCGGCACAGATACGCAGTATTTT.

CDR3 DNA: TGTGCCAGCAGCTCGCACGGACAGGCCCAAGAGACCCAGTACTTC. As protein: CASSSHGQAQETQYF. The rearrangement uses TRBV11-3 and TRBJ2-5, with 7 bases lining up with TRBD1. Germline V gene sequence: CDR1 SGHNT, CDR2 YENEEA. Losses at the gene ends were 4 bases for V and 1 base for J; bases not matched to a gene: 6. The CDR3 covers 15 residues.

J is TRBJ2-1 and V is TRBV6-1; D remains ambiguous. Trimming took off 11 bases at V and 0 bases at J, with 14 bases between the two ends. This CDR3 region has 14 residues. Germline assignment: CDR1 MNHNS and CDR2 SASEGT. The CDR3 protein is CAAQLPSSYNEQFF. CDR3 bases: TGTGCCGCACAACTACCGAGCTCCTACAATGAGCAGTTCTTC.

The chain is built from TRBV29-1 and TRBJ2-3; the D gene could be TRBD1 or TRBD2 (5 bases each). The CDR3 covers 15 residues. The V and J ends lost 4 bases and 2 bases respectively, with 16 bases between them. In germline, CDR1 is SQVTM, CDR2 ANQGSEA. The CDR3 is CSVVHQGEPTDTQYF. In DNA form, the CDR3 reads TGCAGCGTTGTTCACCAGGGAGAACCCACAGATACGCAGTATTTT.

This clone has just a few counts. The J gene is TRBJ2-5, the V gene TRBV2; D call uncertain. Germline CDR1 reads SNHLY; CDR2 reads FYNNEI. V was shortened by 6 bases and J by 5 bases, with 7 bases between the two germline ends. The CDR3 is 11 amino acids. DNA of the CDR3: TGTGCCAGCAGGGAGAGGGAGACCCAGTACTTC. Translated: CASRERETQYF. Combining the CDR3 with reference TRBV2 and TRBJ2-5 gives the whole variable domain EPEVTQTPSHQVTQMGQEVILRCVPISNHLYFYWYRQILGQKVEFLVSFYNNEISEKSEIFDDQFSVERPDGSNFTLKIRSTKLEDSAMYFCASRERETQYFGPGTRLLVL.

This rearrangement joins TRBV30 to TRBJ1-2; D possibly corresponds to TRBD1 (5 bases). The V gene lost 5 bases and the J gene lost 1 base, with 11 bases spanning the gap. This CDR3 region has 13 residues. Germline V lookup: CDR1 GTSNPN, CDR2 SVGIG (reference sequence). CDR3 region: CAWRQLNNYGYTF. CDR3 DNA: TGTGCCTGGCGACAGCTAAATAACTATGGCTACACCTTC. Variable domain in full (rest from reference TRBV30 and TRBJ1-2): SQTIHQWPATLVQPVGSPLSLECTVEGTSNPNLYWYRQAAGRGLQLLFYSVGIGQISSEVPQNLSASRPQDRQFILSSKKLLLSDSGFYLCAWRQLNNYGYTFGSGTRLTVV.

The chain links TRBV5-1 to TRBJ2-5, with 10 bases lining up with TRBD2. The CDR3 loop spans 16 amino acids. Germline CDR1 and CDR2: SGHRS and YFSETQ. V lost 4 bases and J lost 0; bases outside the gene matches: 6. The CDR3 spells CASSLRTSGDQETQYF. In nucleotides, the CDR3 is TGCGCCAGCAGCCTCCGGACTAGCGGAGACCAAGAGACCCAGTACTTC.

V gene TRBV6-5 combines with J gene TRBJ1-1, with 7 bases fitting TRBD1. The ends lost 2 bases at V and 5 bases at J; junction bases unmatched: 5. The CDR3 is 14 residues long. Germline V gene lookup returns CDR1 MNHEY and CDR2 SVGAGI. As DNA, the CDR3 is TGTGCCAGCAGTTACGGGGGGACAGCGACTGAAGCTTTCTTT. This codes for CASSYGGTATEAFF.

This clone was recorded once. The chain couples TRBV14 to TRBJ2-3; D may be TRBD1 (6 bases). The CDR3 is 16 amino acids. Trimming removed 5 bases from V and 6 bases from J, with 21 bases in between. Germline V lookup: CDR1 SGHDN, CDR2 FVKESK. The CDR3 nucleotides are TGTGCCAGCAGCGAAGGCTCGTTCTGGGGGCAGGATACGCAGTATTTT. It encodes CASSEGSFWGQDTQYF.

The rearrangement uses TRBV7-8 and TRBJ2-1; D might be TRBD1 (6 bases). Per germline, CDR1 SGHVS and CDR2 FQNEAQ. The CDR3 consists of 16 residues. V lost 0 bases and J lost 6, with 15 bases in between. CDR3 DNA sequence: TGTGCCAGCAGCTTAGCGGGAGTGGGCAGGGGCAATGAGCAGTTCTTC. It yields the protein CASSLAGVGRGNEQFF.

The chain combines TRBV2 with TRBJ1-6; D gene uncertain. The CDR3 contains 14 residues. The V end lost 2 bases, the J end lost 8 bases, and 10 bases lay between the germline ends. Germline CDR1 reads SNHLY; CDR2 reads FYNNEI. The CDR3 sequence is CASSESRDYSPLHF. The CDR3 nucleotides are TGTGCCAGCAGTGAATCTCGAGACTATTCACCCCTCCACTTT.

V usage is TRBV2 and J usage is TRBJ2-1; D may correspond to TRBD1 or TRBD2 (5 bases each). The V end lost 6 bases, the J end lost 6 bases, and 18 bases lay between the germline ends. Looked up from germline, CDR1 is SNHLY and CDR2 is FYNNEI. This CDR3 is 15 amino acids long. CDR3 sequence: CASRPGPVLGNEQFF. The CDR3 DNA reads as TGTGCCAGCAGGCCGGGACCCGTCCTAGGCAATGAGCAGTTCTTC.

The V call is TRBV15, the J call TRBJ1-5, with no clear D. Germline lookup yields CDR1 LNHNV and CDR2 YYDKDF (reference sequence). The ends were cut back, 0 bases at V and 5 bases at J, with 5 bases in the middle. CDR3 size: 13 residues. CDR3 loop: CATSREEDQPQHF. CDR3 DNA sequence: TGTGCCACCAGCAGAGAGGAGGATCAGCCCCAGCATTTT. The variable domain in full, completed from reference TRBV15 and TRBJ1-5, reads DAMVIQNPRYQVTQFGKPVTLSCSQTLNHNVMYWYQQKSSQAPKLLFHYYDKDFNNEADTPDNFQSRRPNTSFCFLDIRSPGLGDTAMYLCATSREEDQPQHFGDGTRLSIL.

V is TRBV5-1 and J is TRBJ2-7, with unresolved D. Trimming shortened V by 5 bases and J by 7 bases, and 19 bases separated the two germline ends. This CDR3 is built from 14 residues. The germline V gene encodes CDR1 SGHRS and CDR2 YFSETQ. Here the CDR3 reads CASRDPKPPWEQYF. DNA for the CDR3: TGCGCCAGCAGAGATCCAAAACCCCCGTGGGAGCAGTACTTC.

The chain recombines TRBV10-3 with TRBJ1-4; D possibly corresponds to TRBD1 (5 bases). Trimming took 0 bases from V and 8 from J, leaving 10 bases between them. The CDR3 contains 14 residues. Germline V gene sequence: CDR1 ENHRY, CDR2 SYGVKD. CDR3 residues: CAISESGAEEKLFF. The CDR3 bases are TGTGCCATCAGTGAGTCCGGGGCTGAGGAAAAACTGTTTTTT.

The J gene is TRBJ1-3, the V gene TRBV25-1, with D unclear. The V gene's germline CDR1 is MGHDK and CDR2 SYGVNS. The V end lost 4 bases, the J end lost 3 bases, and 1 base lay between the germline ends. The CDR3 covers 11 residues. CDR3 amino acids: CASSVGNTIYF. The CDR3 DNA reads TGTGCCAGCAGTGTTGGAAACACCATATATTTT. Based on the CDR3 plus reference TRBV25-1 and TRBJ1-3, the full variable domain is EADIYQTPRYLVIGTGKKITLECSQTMGHDKMYWYQQDPGMELHLIHYSYGVNSTEKGDLSSESTVSRIRTEHFPLTLESARPSHTSQYLCASSVGNTIYFGEGSWLTVV.

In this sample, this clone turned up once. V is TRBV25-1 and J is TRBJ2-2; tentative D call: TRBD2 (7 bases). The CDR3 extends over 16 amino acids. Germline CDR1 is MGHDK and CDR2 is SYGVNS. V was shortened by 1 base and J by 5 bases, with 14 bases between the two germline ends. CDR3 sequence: CASSESGGAVTGELFF. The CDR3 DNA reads TGTGCCAGCAGTGAATCGGGGGGCGCGGTGACCGGGGAGCTGTTTTTT.

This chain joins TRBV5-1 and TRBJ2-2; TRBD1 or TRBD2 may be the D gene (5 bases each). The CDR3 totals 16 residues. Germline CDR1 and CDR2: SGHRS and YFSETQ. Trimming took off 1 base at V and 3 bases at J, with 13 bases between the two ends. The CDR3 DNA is TGCGCCAGCAGCTTGCCCCCGGGACGGGACACCGGGGAGCTGTTTTTT. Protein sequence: CASSLPPGRDTGELFF.

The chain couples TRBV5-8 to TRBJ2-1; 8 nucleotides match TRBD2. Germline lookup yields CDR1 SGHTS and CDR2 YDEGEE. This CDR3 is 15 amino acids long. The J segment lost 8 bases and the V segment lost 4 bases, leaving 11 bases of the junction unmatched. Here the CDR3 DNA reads TGTGCCAGCAGCCCCGGGACTAGGCCCGGGGATGAGCAGTTCTTC. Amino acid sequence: CASSPGTRPGDEQFF.

CDR3 amino acids: CASSPQGTGANVLTF. DNA of the CDR3: TGTGCCAGTAGTCCCCAGGGTACTGGGGCCAACGTCCTGACTTTC. This sequence joins TRBV19 and TRBJ2-6, with D possibly matching TRBD1 (5 bases). CDR1 is LNHDA, CDR2 SQIVND, per germline (reference sequence). Trimming took off 5 bases at V and 2 bases at J, with 10 bases between the two ends. This CDR3 is built from 15 residues.

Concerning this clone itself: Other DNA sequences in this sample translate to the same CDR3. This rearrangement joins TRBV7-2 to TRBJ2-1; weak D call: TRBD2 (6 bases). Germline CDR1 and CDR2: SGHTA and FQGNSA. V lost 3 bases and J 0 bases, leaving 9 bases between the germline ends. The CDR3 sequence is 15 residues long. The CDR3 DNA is TGTGCCAGCAGCTTGGCGCGGGGCTCCTACAATGAGCAGTTCTTC. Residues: CASSLARGSYNEQFF.

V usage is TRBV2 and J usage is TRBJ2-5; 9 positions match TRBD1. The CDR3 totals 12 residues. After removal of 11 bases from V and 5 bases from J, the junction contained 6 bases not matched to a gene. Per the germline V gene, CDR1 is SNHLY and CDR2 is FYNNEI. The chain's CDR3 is CAGTGWGETQYF. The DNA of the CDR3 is TGTGCCGGGACAGGGTGGGGGGAGACCCAGTACTTC.

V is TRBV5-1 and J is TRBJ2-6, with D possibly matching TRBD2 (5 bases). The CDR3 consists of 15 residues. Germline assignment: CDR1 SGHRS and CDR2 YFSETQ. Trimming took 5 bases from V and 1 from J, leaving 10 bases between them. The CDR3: CASRVSGSGANVLTF. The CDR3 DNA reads TGCGCCAGCAGAGTCTCGGGGTCTGGGGCCAACGTCCTGACTTTC.